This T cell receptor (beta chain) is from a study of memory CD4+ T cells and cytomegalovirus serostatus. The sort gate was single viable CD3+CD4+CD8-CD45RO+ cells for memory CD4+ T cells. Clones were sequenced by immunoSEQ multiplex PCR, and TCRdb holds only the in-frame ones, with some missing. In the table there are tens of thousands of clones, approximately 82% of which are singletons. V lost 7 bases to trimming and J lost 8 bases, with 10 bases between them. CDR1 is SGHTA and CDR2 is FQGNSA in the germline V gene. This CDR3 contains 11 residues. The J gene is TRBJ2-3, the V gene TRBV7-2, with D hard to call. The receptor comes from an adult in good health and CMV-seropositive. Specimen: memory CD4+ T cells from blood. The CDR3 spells CASTLASTQYF. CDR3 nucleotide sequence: TGTGCCAGCACCCTTGCGTCTACGCAGTATTTT.